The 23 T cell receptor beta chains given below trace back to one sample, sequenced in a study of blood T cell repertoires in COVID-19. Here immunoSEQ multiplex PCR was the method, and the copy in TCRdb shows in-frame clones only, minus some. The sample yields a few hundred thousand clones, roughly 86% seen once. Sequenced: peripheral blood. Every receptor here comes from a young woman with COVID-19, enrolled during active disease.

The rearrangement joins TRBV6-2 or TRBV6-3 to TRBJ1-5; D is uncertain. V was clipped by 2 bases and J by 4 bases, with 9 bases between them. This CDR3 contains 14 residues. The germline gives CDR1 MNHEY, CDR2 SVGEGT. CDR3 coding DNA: TGTGCCAGCAGTTACACTAACGGGAATCAGCCCCAGCATTTT. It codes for CASSYTNGNQPQHF.

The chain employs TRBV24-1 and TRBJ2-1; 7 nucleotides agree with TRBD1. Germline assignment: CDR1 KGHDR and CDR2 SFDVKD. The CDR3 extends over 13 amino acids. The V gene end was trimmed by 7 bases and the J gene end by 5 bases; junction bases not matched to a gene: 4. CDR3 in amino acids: CATSYGTDNEQFF. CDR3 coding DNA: TGTGCCACCAGCTACGGGACAGACAATGAGCAGTTCTTC.

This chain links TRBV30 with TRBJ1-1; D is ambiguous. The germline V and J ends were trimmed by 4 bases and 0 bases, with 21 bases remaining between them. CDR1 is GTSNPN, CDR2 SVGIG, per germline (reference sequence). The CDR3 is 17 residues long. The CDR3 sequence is CAWMPNLAGTMNTEAFF. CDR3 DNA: TGTGCCTGGATGCCTAATTTGGCGGGAACCATGAACACTGAAGCTTTCTTT.

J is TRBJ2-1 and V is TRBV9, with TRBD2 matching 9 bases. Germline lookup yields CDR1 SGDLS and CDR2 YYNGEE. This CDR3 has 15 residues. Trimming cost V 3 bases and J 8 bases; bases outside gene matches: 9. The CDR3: CASSEETSGLDEQFF. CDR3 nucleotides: TGTGCCAGCAGCGAGGAAACTAGCGGGCTCGATGAGCAGTTCTTC.

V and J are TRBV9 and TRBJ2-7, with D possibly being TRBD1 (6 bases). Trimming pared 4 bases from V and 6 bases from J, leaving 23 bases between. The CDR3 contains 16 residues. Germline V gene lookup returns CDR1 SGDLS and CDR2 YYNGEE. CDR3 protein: CASSPTGTESSSEQYF. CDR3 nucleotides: TGTGCCAGCAGCCCGACAGGCACGGAGTCATCCAGCGAGCAGTACTTC. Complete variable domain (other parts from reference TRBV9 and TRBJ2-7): DSGVTQTPKHLITATGQRVTLRCSPRSGDLSVYWYQQSLDQGLQFLIQYYNGEERAKGNILERFSAQQFPDLHSELNLSSLELGDSALYFCASSPTGTESSSEQYFGPGTRLTVT.

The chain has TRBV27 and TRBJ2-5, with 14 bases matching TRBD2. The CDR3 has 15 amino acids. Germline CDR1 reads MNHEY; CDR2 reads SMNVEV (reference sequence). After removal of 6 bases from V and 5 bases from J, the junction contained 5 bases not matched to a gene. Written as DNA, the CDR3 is TGTGCCAGCAGACCGGGACTAGCGGGAGTGGAGACCCAGTACTTC. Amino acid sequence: CASRPGLAGVETQYF.

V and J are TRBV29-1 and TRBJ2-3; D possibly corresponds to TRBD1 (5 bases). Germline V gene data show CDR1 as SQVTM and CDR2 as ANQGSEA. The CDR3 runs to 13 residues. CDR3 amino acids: CSWGYGSGDTQYF. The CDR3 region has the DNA TGCAGTTGGGGATACGGGTCAGGGGATACGCAGTATTTT.

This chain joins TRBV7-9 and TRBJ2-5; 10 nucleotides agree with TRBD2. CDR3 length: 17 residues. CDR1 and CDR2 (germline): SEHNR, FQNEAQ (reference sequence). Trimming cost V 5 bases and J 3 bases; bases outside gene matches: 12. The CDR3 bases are TGTGCCAGCAGCATATCCCGGCGGCTAGCGGGAGAAGAGACCCAGTACTTC. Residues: CASSISRRLAGEETQYF.

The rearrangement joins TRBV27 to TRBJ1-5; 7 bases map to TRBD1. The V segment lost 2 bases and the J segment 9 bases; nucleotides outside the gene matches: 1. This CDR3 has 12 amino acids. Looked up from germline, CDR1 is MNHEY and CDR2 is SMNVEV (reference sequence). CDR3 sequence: CASSLRQGPQHF. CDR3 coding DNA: TGTGCCAGCAGTTTACGACAGGGGCCCCAGCATTTT.

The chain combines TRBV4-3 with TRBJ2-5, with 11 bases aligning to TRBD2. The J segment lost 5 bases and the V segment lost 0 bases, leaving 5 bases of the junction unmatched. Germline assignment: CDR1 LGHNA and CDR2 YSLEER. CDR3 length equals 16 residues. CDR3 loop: CASSQDLAGGGETQYF. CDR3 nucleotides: TGCGCCAGCAGCCAAGACTTAGCGGGAGGGGGTGAGACCCAGTACTTC.

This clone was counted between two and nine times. Here the CDR3 reads CASSPIAGAGELFF. The CDR3 nucleotides read TGCGCCAGCAGCCCCATAGCGGGGGCCGGGGAGCTGTTTTTT. This sequence joins TRBV5-1 and TRBJ2-2; 9 positions agree with TRBD2. CDR1 and CDR2 (germline): SGHRS, YFSETQ. Losses at the gene ends were 4 bases for V and 6 bases for J; bases not matched to a gene: 4. CDR3 length: 14 residues.

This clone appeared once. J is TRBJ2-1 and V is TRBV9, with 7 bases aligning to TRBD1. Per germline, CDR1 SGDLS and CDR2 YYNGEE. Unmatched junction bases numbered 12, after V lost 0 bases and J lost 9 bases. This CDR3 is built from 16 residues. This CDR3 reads CASSVVGRGGDSEQFF. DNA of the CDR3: TGTGCCAGCAGCGTAGTCGGTAGGGGTGGGGACAGTGAGCAGTTCTTC.

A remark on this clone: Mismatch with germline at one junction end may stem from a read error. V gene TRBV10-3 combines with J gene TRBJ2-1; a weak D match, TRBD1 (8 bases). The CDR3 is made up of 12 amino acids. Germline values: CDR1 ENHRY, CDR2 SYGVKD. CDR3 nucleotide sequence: TGTGCCATCAGTGAGTCGTCACAGGGGGGGGTCTTC. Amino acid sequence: CAISESSQGGVF.

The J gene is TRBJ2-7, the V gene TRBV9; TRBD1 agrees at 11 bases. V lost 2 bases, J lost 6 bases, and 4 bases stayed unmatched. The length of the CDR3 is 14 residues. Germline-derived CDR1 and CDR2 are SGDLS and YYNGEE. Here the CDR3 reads CASSVGTGGGEQYF. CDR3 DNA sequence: TGTGCCAGCAGCGTCGGGACAGGGGGAGGCGAGCAGTACTTC. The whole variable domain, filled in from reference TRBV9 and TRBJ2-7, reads DSGVTQTPKHLITATGQRVTLRCSPRSGDLSVYWYQQSLDQGLQFLIQYYNGEERAKGNILERFSAQQFPDLHSELNLSSLELGDSALYFCASSVGTGGGEQYFGPGTRLTVT.

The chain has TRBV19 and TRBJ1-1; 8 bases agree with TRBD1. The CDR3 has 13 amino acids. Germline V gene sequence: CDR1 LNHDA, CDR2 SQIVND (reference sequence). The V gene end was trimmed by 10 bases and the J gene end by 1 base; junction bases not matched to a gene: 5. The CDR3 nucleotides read TGTGCCACAACCGGGACAGGGAACACTGAAGCTTTCTTT. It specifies CATTGTGNTEAFF.

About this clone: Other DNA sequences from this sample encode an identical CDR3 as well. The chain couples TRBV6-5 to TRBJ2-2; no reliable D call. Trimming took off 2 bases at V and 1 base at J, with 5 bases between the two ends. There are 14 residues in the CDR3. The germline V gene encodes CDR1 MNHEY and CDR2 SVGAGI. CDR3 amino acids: CASSYPKNTGELFF. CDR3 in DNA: TGTGCCAGCAGTTACCCCAAGAACACCGGGGAGCTGTTTTTT.

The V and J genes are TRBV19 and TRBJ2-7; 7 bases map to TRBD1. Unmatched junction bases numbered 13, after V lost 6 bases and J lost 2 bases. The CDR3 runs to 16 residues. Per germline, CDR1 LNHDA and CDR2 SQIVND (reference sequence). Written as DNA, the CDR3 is TGTGCCAGTAGATCCCTCCGGGACAGCCGCACCTACGAGCAGTACTTC. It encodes CASRSLRDSRTYEQYF.

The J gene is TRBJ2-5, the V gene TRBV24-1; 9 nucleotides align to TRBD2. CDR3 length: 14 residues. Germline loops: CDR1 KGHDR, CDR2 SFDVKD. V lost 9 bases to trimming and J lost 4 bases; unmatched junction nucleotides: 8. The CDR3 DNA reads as TGTGCCACCCAGGGGCGGGAGGGAACAGAGACCCAGTACTTC. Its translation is CATQGREGTETQYF.

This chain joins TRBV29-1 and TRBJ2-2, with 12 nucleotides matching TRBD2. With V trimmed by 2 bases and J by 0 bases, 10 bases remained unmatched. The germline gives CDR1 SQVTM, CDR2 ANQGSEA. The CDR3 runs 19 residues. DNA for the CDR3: TGCAGCGTTGAATTCGCAGGCGGACTAGCGGGAACGAACACCGGGGAGCTGTTTTTT. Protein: CSVEFAGGLAGTNTGELFF.

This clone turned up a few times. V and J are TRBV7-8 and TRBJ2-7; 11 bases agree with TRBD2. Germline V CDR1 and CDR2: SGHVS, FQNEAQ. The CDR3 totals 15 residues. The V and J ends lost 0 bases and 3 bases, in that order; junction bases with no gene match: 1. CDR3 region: CASSLALAGVYEQYF. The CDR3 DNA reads TGTGCCAGCAGCTTAGCACTAGCGGGAGTCTACGAGCAGTACTTC.

The CDR3: CAWRQGINQPQHF. In DNA form, the CDR3 reads TGTGCCTGGAGACAGGGGATTAATCAGCCCCAGCATTTT. The chain uses TRBV30 and TRBJ1-5; 7 bases align to TRBD1. In germline, CDR1 is GTSNPN, CDR2 SVGIG (reference sequence). The length of the CDR3 is 13 residues. The J segment lost 4 bases and the V segment lost 3 bases, leaving 3 bases of the junction unmatched.

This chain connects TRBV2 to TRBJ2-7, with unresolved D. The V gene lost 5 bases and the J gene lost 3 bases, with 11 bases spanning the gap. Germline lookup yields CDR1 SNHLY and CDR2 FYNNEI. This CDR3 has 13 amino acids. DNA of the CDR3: TGTGCCAGCAGTTACTTGAACGGCTACGAGCAGTACTTC. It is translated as CASSYLNGYEQYF. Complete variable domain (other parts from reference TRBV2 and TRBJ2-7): EPEVTQTPSHQVTQMGQEVILRCVPISNHLYFYWYRQILGQKVEFLVSFYNNEISEKSEIFDDQFSVERPDGSNFTLKIRSTKLEDSAMYFCASSYLNGYEQYFGPGTRLTVT.

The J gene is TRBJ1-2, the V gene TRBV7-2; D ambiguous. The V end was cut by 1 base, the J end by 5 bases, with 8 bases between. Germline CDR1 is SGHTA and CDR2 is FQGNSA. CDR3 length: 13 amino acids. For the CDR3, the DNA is TGTGCCAGCAGCTTAGGGGCTGGTTATGGCTACACCTTC. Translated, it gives CASSLGAGYGYTF.